This T cell receptor beta chain appears in the sequencing data of a study of shared clonotypes between healthy human individuals. For the study at large: A couple of female and a few male donors aged 18 to 49 were enrolled.

Each of the donors was a healthy adult who was HIV-negative and had not had a recent acute infection or vaccination. On this clone: Its antigen is as yet unknown.

The study, taken as a whole, reports: There were few donors, and this limited the genetic and exposure-history diversity represented.

The repertoire was sequenced with immunoSEQ multiplex PCR; TCRdb's copy has only in-frame clones and lacks some. The sample yields some 1.5 million clones, under 99% seen once. Sequencing input: naive CD4+ T cells sorted from blood. Stated subset: CD45RA+ positively selected. The origin of this receptor is a man between 25 and 39 years old in good health.

The CDR3 DNA is TGTGCCAGCAGCGTAGGTGCGGGAGGGCTGGGTGAGCAGTTCTTC. It yields the protein CASSVGAGGLGEQFF. The V call is TRBV9, the J call TRBJ2-1; 9 bases agree with TRBD2. Germline V gene data show CDR1 as SGDLS and CDR2 as YYNGEE. The trim removed 0 bases at V and 9 bases at J, leaving 7 bases unmatched. There are 15 residues in the CDR3.